These T cell receptor beta chains were read from a single sample in a study of shared clonotypes between healthy human individuals. Measured with immunoSEQ multiplex PCR; TCRdb has only the in-frame clones, and not every one. This sample yields around 2.1 million clones, of which under 97% are seen a single time; around 0.13% belongs to the top ten. Sequenced input: naive CD4+ T cells sorted from blood. These receptors were obtained from a man between 18 and 29 years old in good health. Each CDR3 is given with its conserved first and last residue. D genes are given only for firm matches. Clone size, where shown, is once, few, many, or a class for clones that have expanded.

D gene: .
V gene: TRBV19
clone size: .
J gene: TRBJ2-5
CDR3 protein: CASSTRTETQYF
CDR3 DNA: TGTGCCAGTAGTACCCGAACGGAGACCCAGTACTTC

D gene: .
V gene: TRBV5-1
clone size: .
J gene: TRBJ2-1
CDR3 protein: CASSFAEERGREQFF
CDR3 DNA: TGCGCCAGCAGCTTCGCCGAAGAAAGGGGTCGTGAGCAGTTCTTC

D gene: .
V gene: TRBV18
clone size: .
J gene: TRBJ2-3
CDR3 protein: CASSPRVIRTGEGSDTQYF
CDR3 DNA: TGTGCCAGCTCACCACGCGTCATCCGTACGGGGGAAGGGTCAGATACGCAGTATTTT

D gene: .
V gene: TRBV4-3
clone size: .
J gene: TRBJ1-5
CDR3 protein: CASSLLPYQPQHF
CDR3 DNA: TGCGCCAGCAGCCTCCTTCCTTATCAGCCCCAGCATTTT

D gene: .
V gene: TRBV18
clone size: .
J gene: TRBJ1-1
CDR3 protein: CASSPGLNTEAFF
CDR3 DNA: TGTGCCAGCTCACCAGGGCTAAACACTGAAGCTTTCTTT

D gene: TRBD1
V gene: TRBV6-1
clone size: .
J gene: TRBJ2-7
CDR3 protein: CASSGTGLKAYEQYF
CDR3 DNA: TGTGCCAGCAGTGGGACAGGGTTAAAGGCCTACGAGCAGTACTTC

D gene: .
V gene: TRBV7-2
clone size: once
J gene: TRBJ1-2
CDR3 protein: CASSLGQLYGYTF
CDR3 DNA: TGTGCCAGCAGCTTAGGACAGCTCTATGGCTACACCTTC

D gene: TRBD2
V gene: TRBV5-4
clone size: .
J gene: TRBJ2-7
CDR3 protein: CASSSGGGGSYEQYF
CDR3 DNA: TGTGCCAGCAGCTCGGGAGGGGGGGGCTCCTACGAGCAGTACTTC

D gene: .
V gene: TRBV9
clone size: .
J gene: TRBJ2-3
CDR3 protein: CASSVGLRDTLFSDTQYF
CDR3 DNA: TGTGCCAGCAGCGTAGGGTTAAGGGACACCCTATTCTCAGATACGCAGTATTTT

D gene: .
V gene: TRBV28
clone size: .
J gene: TRBJ2-6
CDR3 protein: CASSPGVSGANVLTF
CDR3 DNA: TGTGCCAGCAGCCCGGGTGTCTCTGGGGCCAACGTCCTGACTTTC

D gene: .
V gene: TRBV28
clone size: .
J gene: TRBJ1-6
CDR3 protein: CASRSQGSYNSPLHF
CDR3 DNA: TGTGCCAGCAGGTCTCAGGGTTCCTATAATTCACCCCTCCACTTT

D gene: TRBD1
V gene: TRBV7-9
clone size: .
J gene: TRBJ2-7
CDR3 protein: CASTSISQVWQGAYEQYF
CDR3 DNA: TGTGCCAGCACGTCCATCAGTCAGGTCTGGCAGGGGGCCTACGAGCAGTACTTC

D gene: TRBD2
V gene: TRBV18
clone size: .
J gene: TRBJ2-5
CDR3 protein: CASSPVGGAQETQYF
CDR3 DNA: TGTGCCAGCTCACCTGTCGGGGGGGCTCAAGAGACCCAGTACTTC

D gene: .
V gene: TRBV15
clone size: .
J gene: TRBJ2-7
CDR3 protein: CATRQGSSYEQYF
CDR3 DNA: TGTGCCACCAGACAGGGTAGCTCCTACGAGCAGTACTTC

D gene: .
V gene: TRBV27
clone size: .
J gene: TRBJ2-7
CDR3 protein: CASSLDPGSYEQYF
CDR3 DNA: TGTGCCAGCAGTTTAGATCCAGGGTCCTACGAGCAGTACTTC

D gene: TRBD1
V gene: TRBV11-2
clone size: .
J gene: TRBJ1-1
CDR3 protein: CASSVGTGHAFF
CDR3 DNA: TGTGCCAGCAGCGTCGGGACAGGGCACGCTTTCTTT

D gene: .
V gene: TRBV29-1
clone size: .
J gene: TRBJ1-1
CDR3 protein: CSVAGGNTEAFF
CDR3 DNA: TGCAGCGTGGCGGGAGGAAACACTGAAGCTTTCTTT

D gene: .
V gene: TRBV15
clone size: .
J gene: TRBJ2-7
CDR3 protein: CATSRDRAVPPTKRDEQYF
CDR3 DNA: TGTGCCACCAGCAGAGATCGGGCGGTTCCCCCTACGAAGCGGGACGAGCAGTACTTC

D gene: TRBD2
V gene: TRBV7-2
clone size: .
J gene: TRBJ2-5
CDR3 protein: CASSLGRLADAKTQYF
CDR3 DNA: TGTGCCAGCAGCTTAGGTCGTCTAGCGGACGCGAAGACCCAGTACTTC

D gene: TRBD2
V gene: TRBV7-6
clone size: .
J gene: TRBJ2-5
CDR3 protein: CASSLALIGLAEETQYF
CDR3 DNA: TGTGCCAGCAGCTTAGCGCTAATAGGACTAGCAGAAGAGACCCAGTACTTC

D gene: .
V gene: TRBV11-2
clone size: .
J gene: TRBJ2-7
CDR3 protein: CASRWTSSYEQYF
CDR3 DNA: TGTGCCAGCAGATGGACGTCCTCCTACGAGCAGTACTTC

D gene: .
V gene: TRBV5-1
clone size: once
J gene: TRBJ1-3
CDR3 protein: CASSLDGEGNTIYF
CDR3 DNA: TGCGCCAGCAGCTTGGATGGGGAGGGAAACACCATATATTTT

D gene: TRBD1
V gene: TRBV5-1
clone size: .
J gene: TRBJ2-3
CDR3 protein: CASSLGTGGLDTQYF
CDR3 DNA: TGCGCCAGCAGCTTGGGGACAGGGGGCTTAGATACGCAGTATTTT

D gene: TRBD1
V gene: TRBV7-9
clone size: .
J gene: TRBJ1-4
CDR3 protein: CASSRAGTGEANEKLFF
CDR3 DNA: TGTGCCAGCAGCCGAGCCGGGACAGGGGAGGCTAATGAAAAACTGTTTTTT

D gene: TRBD2
V gene: TRBV30
clone size: once
J gene: TRBJ2-7
CDR3 protein: CAATSGGGQYF
CDR3 DNA: TGTGCCGCCACTAGCGGGGGTGGGCAGTACTTC

D gene: .
V gene: TRBV6-1
clone size: .
J gene: TRBJ2-2
CDR3 protein: CATAGGLNTGELFF
CDR3 DNA: TGTGCCACCGCAGGGGGGCTAAACACCGGGGAGCTGTTTTTT

D gene: .
V gene: TRBV6-1
clone size: .
J gene: TRBJ1-5
CDR3 protein: CASSPPGAENQPQHF
CDR3 DNA: TGTGCCAGCAGTCCACCCGGGGCCGAGAATCAGCCCCAGCATTTT

D gene: .
V gene: TRBV28
clone size: .
J gene: TRBJ2-1
CDR3 protein: CASSPGVEQFF
CDR3 DNA: TGTGCCAGCAGCCCCGGGGTTGAGCAGTTCTTC

D gene: .
V gene: TRBV6-5
clone size: .
J gene: TRBJ2-7
CDR3 protein: CASSRGPQGEQYF
CDR3 DNA: TGTGCCAGCAGTAGAGGGCCTCAGGGCGAGCAGTACTTC

D gene: TRBD1
V gene: TRBV19
clone size: .
J gene: TRBJ1-5
CDR3 protein: CASSGTGVIGNQPQHF
CDR3 DNA: TGTGCCAGTTCCGGGACAGGGGTTATTGGCAATCAGCCCCAGCATTTT

D gene: .
V gene: TRBV5-1
clone size: .
J gene: TRBJ1-1
CDR3 protein: CASSLVGPEAFF
CDR3 DNA: TGCGCCAGCAGCTTGGTGGGACCCGAAGCTTTCTTT

D gene: .
V gene: TRBV29-1
clone size: .
J gene: TRBJ1-2
CDR3 protein: CSVLTPLGGAGYTF
CDR3 DNA: TGCAGCGTCTTAACCCCTCTTGGAGGGGCCGGCTACACCTTC

D gene: .
V gene: TRBV12-2
clone size: .
J gene: TRBJ1-6
CDR3 protein: CASRTGASPLHF
CDR3 DNA: TGTGCAAGTCGGACGGGGGCATCACCCCTCCACTTT

D gene: .
V gene: TRBV2
clone size: .
J gene: TRBJ1-4
CDR3 protein: CASSREGEKLFF
CDR3 DNA: TGTGCCAGCAGCAGGGAGGGTGAAAAACTGTTTTTT

D gene: TRBD1
V gene: TRBV27
clone size: .
J gene: TRBJ2-7
CDR3 protein: CASSLLGQGKSHEQYF
CDR3 DNA: TGTGCCAGCAGTCTCCTCGGACAGGGGAAGTCCCACGAGCAGTACTTC

D gene: .
V gene: TRBV12-5
clone size: .
J gene: TRBJ1-6
CDR3 protein: CASGFGGSSPLHF
CDR3 DNA: TGTGCTAGTGGTTTTGGGGGGAGTTCACCCCTCCACTTT

D gene: .
V gene: TRBV15
clone size: .
J gene: TRBJ2-7
CDR3 protein: CATSRGQGRDYEQYF
CDR3 DNA: TGTGCCACCAGCAGAGGACAGGGGAGGGACTACGAGCAGTACTTC

D gene: .
V gene: TRBV4-1
clone size: .
J gene: TRBJ1-4
CDR3 protein: CASGRQSNEKLFF
CDR3 DNA: TGCGCCAGCGGGAGACAGAGCAATGAAAAACTGTTTTTT

D gene: .
V gene: TRBV7-9
clone size: .
J gene: TRBJ2-7
CDR3 protein: CASSLSGDEQYF
CDR3 DNA: TGTGCCAGCAGCTTATCTGGTGACGAGCAGTACTTC